These 25 T cell receptor beta chains share one sample of origin, sequenced in a study of neoadjuvant anti-PD-1 for oral cavity cancer. Measured with immunoSEQ multiplex PCR; TCRdb has only the in-frame clones, and not every one. The table has 75,000 to 100,000 clones, under 90% seen once. Specimen: PBMCs, collected before nivolumab (anti-PD-1) treatment. All receptors come from a person aged 35 to 85 with oral cavity squamous cell carcinoma.

The gene calls are TRBV5-6 and TRBJ2-1; D is possibly TRBD1 (7 bases). Trimming removed 3 bases at V and 5 bases at J, with 12 bases between. The length of the CDR3 is 14 residues. Germline CDR1 SGHDT, CDR2 YYEEEE. The CDR3 sequence is CASSWGDSNNEQFF. DNA for the CDR3: TGTGCCAGCAGCTGGGGGGACAGCAACAATGAGCAGTTCTTC.

The chain joins TRBV5-4 to TRBJ2-1, with unresolved D. This CDR3 is 15 amino acids long. Trimming pared 1 base from V and 0 bases from J, leaving 8 bases between. Germline V gives CDR1 SGHNT, CDR2 YYREEE (reference sequence). In nucleotides, the CDR3 is TGTGCCAGCAGCTTGCGTGCGGACTCCTACAATGAGCAGTTCTTC. This encodes CASSLRADSYNEQFF.

V is TRBV5-1 and J is TRBJ1-1; D may be TRBD1 (5 bases). The CDR3 is made up of 14 amino acids. Trimming shortened V by 0 bases and J by 5 bases, and 11 bases separated the two germline ends. The germline gives CDR1 SGHRS, CDR2 YFSETQ. In DNA, the CDR3 is TGCGCCAGCAGCTTGGATGCAGGGAGGACTGAAGCTTTCTTT. Translating gives CASSLDAGRTEAFF. Variable domain in full (rest from reference TRBV5-1 and TRBJ1-1): KAGVTQTPRYLIKTRGQQVTLSCSPISGHRSVSWYQQTPGQGLQFLFEYFSETQRNKGNFPGRFSGRQFSNSRSEMNVSTLELGDSALYLCASSLDAGRTEAFFGQGTRLTVV.

The V call is TRBV6-1, the J call TRBJ1-4; 9 bases fit TRBD1. V lost 3 bases and J lost 7; bases outside the gene matches: 3. The CDR3 length is 14 residues. The germline CDR1 and CDR2 sequences are MNHNS and SASEGT. DNA of the CDR3: TGTGCCAGCAGTGAGGGGACAGGGTCTGAAAAACTGTTTTTT. This codes for CASSEGTGSEKLFF.

The gene calls are TRBV11-2 and TRBJ1-1; a weak D match, TRBD1 (5 bases). The V gene lost 5 bases and the J gene lost 1 base, with 8 bases spanning the gap. The CDR3 totals 13 residues. The germline gives CDR1 SGHAT, CDR2 FQNNGV. This CDR3 reads CASSQGRNTEAFF. In DNA form, the CDR3 reads TGTGCCAGCAGCCAGGGAAGGAACACTGAAGCTTTCTTT. Together with reference TRBV11-2 and TRBJ1-1, the CDR3 gives the full variable domain: EAGVAQSPRYKIIEKRQSVAFWCNPISGHATLYWYQQILGQGPKLLIQFQNNGVVDDSQLPKDRFSAERLKGVDSTLKIQPAKLEDSAVYLCASSQGRNTEAFFGQGTRLTVV.

Written as DNA, the CDR3 is TGTGCCAGCAGCGTAGGGACTAGCGGATTTGAGCAGTTCTTC. This gives the protein CASSVGTSGFEQFF. The chain joins TRBV9 to TRBJ2-1; the match to TRBD2 covers 10 bases. J was trimmed by 9 bases and V by 0 bases; bases with no gene match: 3. Germline V gives CDR1 SGDLS, CDR2 YYNGEE. The CDR3 is 14 residues long.

This chain connects TRBV9 to TRBJ1-4; the D is unclear. The CDR3 runs 15 residues. The V and J ends lost 4 bases and 4 bases respectively, with 14 bases between them. Germline lookup yields CDR1 SGDLS and CDR2 YYNGEE. CDR3 in DNA: TGTGCCAGCAGCTCTGCTGGAGGATTTAATGAAAAACTGTTTTTT. Its protein product is CASSSAGGFNEKLFF.

The V and J genes are TRBV5-5 and TRBJ1-5; 9 bases are a match to TRBD1. CDR1 SGHKS and CDR2 YYEKEE come from the germline V gene (reference sequence). CDR3 length equals 16 residues. V lost 1 base and J lost 6; bases outside the gene matches: 8. The CDR3 region has the DNA TGTGCCAGCAGCTTGCTTACAGGGGGCTTTAGTCAGCCCCAGCATTTT. Amino acids: CASSLLTGGFSQPQHF.

The chain uses TRBV19 and TRBJ2-1; 7 positions match TRBD1. This CDR3 has 14 residues. Germline V gives CDR1 LNHDA, CDR2 SQIVND (reference sequence). J gave up 3 bases and V 5 bases, and 4 bases lay outside the gene matches. The CDR3 sequence is CASSEQGNYNEQFF. The CDR3 nucleotides read TGTGCCAGTAGTGAACAGGGGAACTACAATGAGCAGTTCTTC.

This chain uses TRBV6-1 with TRBJ2-7; 9 bases are shared with TRBD1. Germline CDR1 MNHNS, CDR2 SASEGT. The CDR3 extends over 14 amino acids. Trimming took 7 bases from V and 6 from J; bases not matched to a gene: 10. The CDR3 loop reads CASIRTGAWGEQYF. As DNA, the CDR3 is TGTGCCAGCATTCGGACAGGGGCGTGGGGCGAGCAGTACTTC.

V and J are TRBV10-1 and TRBJ2-7; possible D gene TRBD1, 6 bases. The V and J ends lost 7 bases and 2 bases respectively, with 12 bases between them. CDR1 is WNHNN, CDR2 SYGVQD, per germline (reference sequence). This CDR3 is built from 13 residues. The CDR3 nucleotides read TGCGCCAGCACGGACAGACCGACCTACGAGCAGTACTTC. Translation: CASTDRPTYEQYF.

V usage is TRBV10-3 and J usage is TRBJ1-3; D gene ambiguous. V was pared by 6 bases and J by 6 bases, with 12 bases between. Germline CDR1 ENHRY, CDR2 SYGVKD. The CDR3 spans 13 residues. CDR3 residues: CAISRGQKNTIYF. Written as DNA, the CDR3 is TGTGCCATCAGCCGGGGTCAGAAAAACACCATATATTTT.

The chain uses TRBV30 and TRBJ2-1; no clear D gene. This CDR3 comprises 15 residues. V was trimmed by 2 bases and J by 0 bases, leaving 11 bases between them. Germline V gene sequence: CDR1 GTSNPN, CDR2 SVGIG (reference sequence). The CDR3 protein is CAWSRLSSSYNEQFF. CDR3 in DNA: TGTGCCTGGAGTAGGCTCTCGAGCTCCTACAATGAGCAGTTCTTC. The full variable domain, its missing parts supplied by reference TRBV30 and TRBJ2-1, is SQTIHQWPATLVQPVGSPLSLECTVEGTSNPNLYWYRQAAGRGLQLLFYSVGIGQISSEVPQNLSASRPQDRQFILSSKKLLLSDSGFYLCAWSRLSSSYNEQFFGPGTRLTVL.

The chain links TRBV7-3 to TRBJ2-2; 8 bases are shared with TRBD1. Germline V lookup: CDR1 SGHTA, CDR2 FQGTGA. This CDR3 contains 15 residues. Unmatched junction bases numbered 6, after V lost 5 bases and J lost 4 bases. The CDR3, as DNA: TGTGCCAGCAGCCCTACAGGGGGTCTCACCGGGGAGCTGTTTTTT. Residues: CASSPTGGLTGELFF.

The genes are TRBV11-1 and TRBJ2-1; 7 bases agree with TRBD2. The CDR3 extends over 15 amino acids. V dropped 5 bases and J dropped 5; count of bases not matched to a gene: 9. Per the germline V gene, CDR1 is SGHAT and CDR2 is FQDESV (reference sequence). CDR3 sequence (DNA): TGTGCCAGCAGCCAAGCGGCGGGGGTCAACAATGAGCAGTTCTTC. The encoded protein is CASSQAAGVNNEQFF.

This chain joins TRBV7-3 and TRBJ2-3; 7 bases fit TRBD2. Germline lookup yields CDR1 SGHTA and CDR2 FQGTGA. V was pared by 2 bases and J by 4 bases, with 3 bases of the junction left unmatched. The length of the CDR3 is 14 residues. CDR3 in amino acids: CASSLGGSADTQYF. CDR3 bases: TGTGCCAGCAGCTTAGGCGGGAGTGCAGATACGCAGTATTTT.

The CDR3 here is CASRGQTPGANVLTF. CDR3 nucleotides: TGTGCCAGCCGGGGACAGACCCCTGGGGCCAACGTCCTGACTTTC. The genes are TRBV9 and TRBJ2-6; 7 positions agree with TRBD1. The CDR3 runs 15 residues. V lost 7 bases and J lost 2; bases outside the gene matches: 6. From germline, CDR1 is SGDLS and CDR2 YYNGEE.

On this clone itself: The sample carries other DNA sequences with the same CDR3. The chain employs TRBV6-1 and TRBJ1-2; D unclear. There are 13 residues in the CDR3. Trimming took 3 bases from V and 4 from J, leaving 9 bases between them. Germline V lookup: CDR1 MNHNS, CDR2 SASEGT. CDR3 protein: CASSEGRGYGYTF. Here the CDR3 DNA reads TGTGCCAGCAGTGAGGGGAGAGGCTATGGCTACACCTTC.

The rearrangement links TRBV6-1 to TRBJ2-7; D perhaps matches TRBD2 (7 bases). CDR1 is MNHNS, CDR2 SASEGT, per germline. The V end was cut by 1 base, the J end by 7 bases, with 17 bases between. This CDR3 is built from 15 residues. The CDR3 DNA reads TGTGCCAGCAGTGAAGGGGGGGGGCTATTTTTTGAGCAGTACTTC. This encodes CASSEGGGLFFEQYF.

The chain couples TRBV11-2 to TRBJ2-1; no clear D. The ends were cut back, 8 bases at V and 9 bases at J, with 11 bases in the middle. Germline assignment: CDR1 SGHAT and CDR2 FQNNGV. This CDR3 has 11 amino acids. CDR3 DNA sequence: TGTGCCAGCGGCCCGCAAACTGAGCAGTTCTTC. Translating it yields CASGPQTEQFF.

The chain is built from TRBV6-5 and TRBJ2-1, with 7 bases that match TRBD2. The CDR3 covers 15 residues. V shed 0 bases, J shed 9 bases, and the junction held 8 bases outside the gene matches. Per germline, CDR1 MNHEY and CDR2 SVGAGI. The CDR3 is CASSYSRTSMREQFF. CDR3 coding DNA: TGTGCCAGCAGTTACTCCCGGACTAGTATGCGTGAGCAGTTCTTC.

The genes are TRBV6-6 and TRBJ2-1, with D hard to call. The CDR3 covers 13 residues. V was clipped by 6 bases and J by 14 bases, with 20 bases between them. Germline CDR1 is MNHNY and CDR2 is SVGAGI (reference sequence). CDR3 sequence: CASSSDPRTAEFF. CDR3 bases: TGTGCCAGCAGCTCAGACCCTCGCACCGCGGAGTTCTTC.

The chain recombines TRBV13 with TRBJ2-7; no firm D call. The CDR3 extends over 11 amino acids. The ends were cut back, 3 bases at V and 5 bases at J, with 5 bases in the middle. Germline values: CDR1 PRHDT, CDR2 FYEKMQ (reference sequence). The CDR3 sequence: CASSFRHEQYF. The DNA of the CDR3 is TGTGCCAGCAGCTTCAGGCACGAGCAGTACTTC. The whole variable domain, remainder taken from reference TRBV13 and TRBJ2-7, is AAGVIQSPRHLIKEKRETATLKCYPIPRHDTVYWYQQGPGQDPQFLISFYEKMQSDKGSIPDRFSAQQFSDYHSELNMSSLELGDSALYFCASSFRHEQYFGPGTRLTVT.

The J gene is TRBJ2-1, the V gene TRBV6-1; the match to TRBD2 covers 8 bases. The V and J ends lost 6 bases and 10 bases, in that order; junction bases with no gene match: 14. In germline, CDR1 is MNHNS, CDR2 SASEGT. CDR3 length: 15 residues. This CDR3 reads CASSQSSGTVWEQFF. Written as DNA, the CDR3 is TGTGCCAGCAGCCAGAGTAGCGGGACCGTCTGGGAGCAGTTCTTC.

This clone has just one count. The CDR3 sequence is CASSFQIPTGVAGNTIYF. CDR3 nucleotides: TGTGCCAGCAGTTTTCAGATACCAACAGGGGTCGCCGGAAACACCATATATTTT. This chain connects TRBV13 to TRBJ1-3; 7 bases match TRBD1. The germline V gene has CDR1 PRHDT and CDR2 FYEKMQ (reference sequence). The CDR3 spans 18 residues. With V trimmed by 6 bases and J by 4 bases, 18 bases remained unmatched.